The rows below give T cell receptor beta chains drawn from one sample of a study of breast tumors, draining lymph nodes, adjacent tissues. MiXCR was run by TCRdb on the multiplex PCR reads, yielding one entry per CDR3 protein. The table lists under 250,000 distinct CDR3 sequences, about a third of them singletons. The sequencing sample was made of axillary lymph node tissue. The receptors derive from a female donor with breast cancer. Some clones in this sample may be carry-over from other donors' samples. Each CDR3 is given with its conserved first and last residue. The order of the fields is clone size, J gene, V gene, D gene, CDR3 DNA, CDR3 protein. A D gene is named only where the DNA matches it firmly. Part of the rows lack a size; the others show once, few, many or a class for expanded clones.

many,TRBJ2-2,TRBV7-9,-,TGTGCCAGCAGCCCAGACCCCGGTGGGGGCGGGGAGCTGTTTTTT,CASSPDPGGGGELFF
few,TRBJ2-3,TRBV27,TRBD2,TGTGCCAGCAGTTTAATTCCGGGAGGGACAGATACGCAGTATTTT,CASSLIPGGTDTQYF
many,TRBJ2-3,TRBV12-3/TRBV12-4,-,TGTGCCAGCAGTTCCGAGCTGGGGAAAGATACGCAGTATTTT,CASSSELGKDTQYF
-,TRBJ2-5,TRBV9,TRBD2,TGTGCCAGCAGCGTAGGAAGCCCAGCGGGAGGTGCAGAGACCCAGTACTTC,CASSVGSPAGGAETQYF
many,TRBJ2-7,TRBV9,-,TGTGCCAGCAGGGAGGAGGGCGGAAACTACGAGCAGTACTTC,CASREEGGNYEQYF
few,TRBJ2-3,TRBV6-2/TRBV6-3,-,TGTGCCAGCAGCGCCCTGGTTGGCACAGATACGCAGTATTTT,CASSALVGTDTQYF
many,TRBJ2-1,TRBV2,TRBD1,TGTGCCAGCAGCGCAACGACAGGGGATGAGCAGTTCTTC,CASSATTGDEQFF
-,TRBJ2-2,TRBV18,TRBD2,TGTGCCAGCCCTAAACGGGGGGGTCACGGGGAGCTGTTTTTT,CASPKRGGHGELFF
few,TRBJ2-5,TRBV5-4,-,TGTGCCAGCAGCGCCAGTAAGGGGGGCTTAGAGACCCAGTACTTC,CASSASKGGLETQYF
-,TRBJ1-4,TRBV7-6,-,TGTGCCAGCAGCTTAGTAGTGGGAAGTGAAAAACTGTTTTTT,CASSLVVGSEKLFF
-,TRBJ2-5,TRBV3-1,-,TGTGCCAGCAGCCAAGATAGCAGGGTGGAAGAGACCCAGTGCTTC,CASSQDSRVEETQCF
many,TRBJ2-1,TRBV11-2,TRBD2,TGTGCCAGCAGCTTAGGGACTAGCCAGGACTTCGGGCAGTTCTTC,CASSLGTSQDFGQFF
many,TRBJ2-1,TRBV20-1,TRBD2,TGCAGTGCGGGAGGGACTAGCGGGAGGGCCGTCAATGAGCAGTTCTTC,CSAGGTSGRAVNEQFF
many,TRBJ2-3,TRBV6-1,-,TGTGCCAGCAGTGAAACAATGTCCTGGTCTACGCAGTATTTT,CASSETMSWSTQYF
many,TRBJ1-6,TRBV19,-,TGTGCCAGTAGTAAGAGGGCGAGCTATAATTCACCCCTCCACTTT,CASSKRASYNSPLHF
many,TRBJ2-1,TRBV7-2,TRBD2,TGTGCCAGCAGCTCAGCGGGATATCTCAATGAGCAGTTCTTC,CASSSAGYLNEQFF
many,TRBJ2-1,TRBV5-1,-,TGCGCCAGCAGCTTGGCTCGTTTATACAATGAGCAGTTCTTC,CASSLARLYNEQFF
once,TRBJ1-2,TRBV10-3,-,TGTGCCATCAGCCTAGGGGAGGGAGGCTACACCTTC,CAISLGEGGYTF
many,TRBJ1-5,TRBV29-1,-,TGCAGCGTCCGATATGGCAATCAGCCCCAGCATTTT,CSVRYGNQPQHF
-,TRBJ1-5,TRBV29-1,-,TGCAGCGCCGGGACTAATAGCTACGAGCAGCCCCAGCATTTT,CSAGTNSYEQPQHF
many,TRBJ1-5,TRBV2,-,TGTGCCAGCAGGGCTCAGGGGATAGGCAATCAGCCCCAGCATTTT,CASRAQGIGNQPQHF
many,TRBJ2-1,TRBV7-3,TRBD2,TGTGCCAGCAGTTATAGCGGGACTGGGTACAATGAGCAGTTCTTC,CASSYSGTGYNEQFF
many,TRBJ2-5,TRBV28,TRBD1,TGTGCCAGCAGTTCGGGACAGTCCCACCAAGAGACCCAGTACTTC,CASSSGQSHQETQYF
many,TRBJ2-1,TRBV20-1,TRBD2,TGCAGTGCAACTCAGCGGGAAAGCTCCTACAATGAGCAGTTCTTC,CSATQRESSYNEQFF
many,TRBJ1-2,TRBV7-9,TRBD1,TGTGCCAGCAGCTCTACCGGGACAGTCTACGGCTACACCTTC,CASSSTGTVYGYTF
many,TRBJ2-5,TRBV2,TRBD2,TGTGCCAGCATGAGACTAGCGGGAGGCCAAGAGACCCAGTACTTC,CASMRLAGGQETQYF
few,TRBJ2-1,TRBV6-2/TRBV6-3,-,TGTGCCAGCAGTAACAACAGGGGGCTAGGGCGGGAGGGCCACAATGAGCAGTTCTTC,CASSNNRGLGREGHNEQFF
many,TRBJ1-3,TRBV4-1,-,TGCGCCAGCAGCCAAGCAAGGACGGCGGACTCTGGAAACACCATATATTTT,CASSQARTADSGNTIYF
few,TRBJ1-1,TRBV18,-,TGTGCCAGCTCACCAGGGCGGCAGAACACTGAAGCTTTCTTT,CASSPGRQNTEAFF
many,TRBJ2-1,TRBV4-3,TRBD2,TGCGCCAGCAGCCAAGACCAGCGGGGGGAGCAGTTCTTC,CASSQDQRGEQFF
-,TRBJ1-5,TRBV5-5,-,TGTGCCAGCAGCTTACTAGCGGGAGGGTACAATGAGCCCCAGCATTTT,CASSLLAGGYNEPQHF
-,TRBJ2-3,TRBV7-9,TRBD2,TGTGCCAGCGGTCGGGTAGCGGGATTTGGGGATACGCAGTATTTT,CASGRVAGFGDTQYF
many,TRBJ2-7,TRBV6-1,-,TGTGCCAGCACCTTAGGCGGGGAGCAGTACTTC,CASTLGGEQYF
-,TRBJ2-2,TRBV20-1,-,TGCAGTAGTATAGGGCACAGTAACACCGGGGAGCTGTTTTTT,CSSIGHSNTGELFF
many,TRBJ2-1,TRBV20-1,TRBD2,TGCAGTGCTAGAGATCGTTGGACTAGCGGATACAATGAGCAGTTCTTC,CSARDRWTSGYNEQFF
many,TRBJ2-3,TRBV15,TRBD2,TGTGCCACCAGCAGAGATGCGCCTACGGGGACTACGAAATCCACAGATACGCAGTATTTT,CATSRDAPTGTTKSTDTQYF
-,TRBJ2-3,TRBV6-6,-,TGTGCCAGCAGTCACCTCTCTAGCACAGATACGCAGTATTTT,CASSHLSSTDTQYF
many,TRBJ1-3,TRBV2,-,TGTGCCAGCAGTGGGGCAGCTGGAAACACCATATATTTT,CASSGAAGNTIYF
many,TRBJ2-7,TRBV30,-,TGTGCCTGGAGTAGAGGAAGCTCCTACGAGCAGTACTTC,CAWSRGSSYEQYF
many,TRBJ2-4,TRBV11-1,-,TGTGCCAGCAGCTTCTTGGGTGAAGGCGGAAACATTCAGTACTTC,CASSFLGEGGNIQYF
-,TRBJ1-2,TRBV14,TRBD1,TGTGCCAGCAGCCAAAGTGGACAGGGGCATGGCTACACCTTC,CASSQSGQGHGYTF
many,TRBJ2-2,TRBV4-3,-,TGCGCCAGCAGCCAAGATAGAGGGTCCGGGGAGCTGTTTTTT,CASSQDRGSGELFF
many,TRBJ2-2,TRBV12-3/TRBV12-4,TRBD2,TGTGCCAGCACCCTCTTAGCGGGAGGGTCGCAGCATGGGGAGCTGTTTTTT,CASTLLAGGSQHGELFF
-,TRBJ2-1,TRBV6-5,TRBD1,TGTGCCAGATGGGACAGGGTCGTTGGTAGGCCCCTTACGATACATTCCTACAATGAGCAGTTCTTC,CARWDRVVGRPLTIHSYNEQFF
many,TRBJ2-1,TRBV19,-,TGTGCCAGTAGTAGGGGGGGCGATGAGCAGTTCTTC,CASSRGGDEQFF
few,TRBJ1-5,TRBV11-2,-,TGTGCCAGCAGCTTGCTCCCAGGGACCACAAATCAGCCCCAGCATTTT,CASSLLPGTTNQPQHF
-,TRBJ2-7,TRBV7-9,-,TGTGCCAGCAGCCCAAGAGGGGGGAGCTACGAGGAGGGGGAGTACGAGCAGTACTTC,CASSPRGGSYEEGEYEQYF
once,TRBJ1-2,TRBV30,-,TGTGCCTGGAGTGCGCACGGGTGGGCTGGAAACACCTTC,CAWSAHGWAGNTF
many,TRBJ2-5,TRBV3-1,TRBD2,TGTGCCAGCAGCCAGCAGACTAGCGGGAAGGAGACCCAGTACTTC,CASSQQTSGKETQYF